A single sample gave rise to the 16 T cell receptor beta chains below, sequenced in a study of blood T cell repertoires in COVID-19. Using immunoSEQ multiplex PCR, the repertoire was profiled, and TCRdb retains in-frame clones only, with some absent. Among 100,000 to 150,000 clones listed, about four fifths were seen once. The sequenced material came from peripheral blood. These receptors came from a man between 60 and 75 years old with acute or convalescent COVID-19.

This chain links TRBV10-3 with TRBJ1-1; a weak D match, TRBD1 (6 bases). CDR3 length: 14 residues. CDR1 ENHRY and CDR2 SYGVKD come from the germline V gene. The V and J ends lost 10 bases and 1 base respectively, with 16 bases between them. CDR3 bases: TGTGCCACCACCGGGGGGGCCGCGAACACTGAAGCTTTCTTT. Its protein is CATTGGAANTEAFF.

This rearrangement joins TRBV25-1 to TRBJ2-1; 7 positions match TRBD1. V shed 4 bases and J 3 bases; nucleotides not matched to a gene: 6. The CDR3 covers 15 residues. CDR1 MGHDK and CDR2 SYGVNS come from the germline V gene. The CDR3 here is CASSAGTAIYNEQFF. In nucleotides, the CDR3 is TGTGCCAGCAGTGCTGGGACAGCGATCTACAATGAGCAGTTCTTC.

This sequence joins TRBV7-3 and TRBJ1-2; TRBD1 is a possible D gene (5 bases). Trimming stripped 5 bases from V and 9 bases from J, with 13 bases between. The germline V gene has CDR1 SGHTA and CDR2 FQGTGA. This CDR3 comprises 12 residues. The CDR3 nucleotides read TGTGCCAGCAGCCAAGCCCCAGGGAGCTACACCTTC. Translated, it gives CASSQAPGSYTF.

CDR3 loop: CASSIDGFASTDTQYF. For the CDR3, the DNA is TGCGCCAGCAGCATAGACGGGTTCGCTAGCACAGATACGCAGTATTTT. The chain has TRBV5-1 and TRBJ2-3; D call uncertain. Trimming took off 4 bases at V and 0 bases at J, with 15 bases between the two ends. The CDR3 runs 16 residues. CDR1 is SGHRS and CDR2 is YFSETQ in the germline V gene.

In its sample, this clone was seen a few times. The chain carries TRBV5-1 and TRBJ2-3; TRBD2 is a possible D gene (6 bases). This CDR3 contains 16 residues. Trimming removed 0 bases at V and 0 bases at J, with 11 bases between. Per germline, CDR1 SGHRS and CDR2 YFSETQ. CDR3 protein: CASSLEPSASTDTQYF. The DNA of the CDR3 is TGCGCCAGCAGCTTGGAGCCTAGCGCTAGCACAGATACGCAGTATTTT.

This sequence joins TRBV21-1 and TRBJ1-5; whether TRBD1, the table's D call, matches the DNA was not checked. TRBV21-1 is labeled a pseudogene. This CDR3 contains 21 residues. CDR3 residues: CASSKGGNRDRCPLGNQPQHF. CDR3 nucleotides: TGTGCCAGCAGCAAAGGGGGGAACCGGGACAGGTGCCCCTTGGGCAATCAGCCCCAGCATTTT.

This chain links TRBV9 with TRBJ1-2, with TRBD1 matching over 8 bases. The junction had 7 bases not matched to a gene; V was cut back by 3 bases and J by 6 bases. The CDR3 is made up of 14 amino acids. Germline CDR1 reads SGDLS; CDR2 reads YYNGEE. CDR3 region: CASSAGQAFDGYTF. The CDR3 DNA reads TGTGCCAGCAGCGCGGGACAGGCGTTTGATGGCTACACCTTC.

CDR3 sequence reads: CASSLVTSEQFF. The CDR3 coding sequence is TGTGCCAGCAGCTTAGTAACTTCTGAGCAGTTCTTC. The V gene is TRBV7-2, the J gene TRBJ2-1; D is unclear. Germline assignment: CDR1 SGHTA and CDR2 FQGNSA. Trimming took 1 base from V and 9 from J, leaving 7 bases between them. The CDR3 is 12 amino acids.

Only a few counts were recorded for this clone. V is TRBV19 and J is TRBJ2-5; no clear D gene. The CDR3 contains 14 residues. V lost 5 bases and J 4 bases, leaving 14 bases between the germline ends. The germline gives CDR1 LNHDA, CDR2 SQIVND (reference sequence). The chain's CDR3 is CASSPLTSSETQYF. CDR3 DNA: TGTGCCAGTAGTCCTCTGACTTCCTCAGAGACCCAGTACTTC. Based on the CDR3 plus reference TRBV19 and TRBJ2-5, the full variable domain is DGGITQSPKYLFRKEGQNVTLSCEQNLNHDAMYWYRQDPGQGLRLIYYSQIVNDFQKGDIAEGYSVSREKKESFPLTVTSAQKNPTAFYLCASSPLTSSETQYFGPGTRLLVL.

V usage is TRBV30 and J usage is TRBJ2-1; unclear D gene. CDR1 and CDR2 (germline): GTSNPN, SVGIG (reference sequence). V dropped 5 bases and J dropped 0 bases, with 5 bases sitting between them. The CDR3 sequence is 12 residues long. The CDR3 nucleotides are TGTGCCTGGGTATACTCCTACAATGAGCAGTTCTTC. Amino acid sequence: CAWVYSYNEQFF. Full variable domain (missing parts from reference TRBV30 and TRBJ2-1): SQTIHQWPATLVQPVGSPLSLECTVEGTSNPNLYWYRQAAGRGLQLLFYSVGIGQISSEVPQNLSASRPQDRQFILSSKKLLLSDSGFYLCAWVYSYNEQFFGPGTRLTVL.

The chain uses TRBV3-1 (or the pseudogene TRBV3-2) and TRBJ1-2; D is ambiguous. Trimming removed 1 base from V and 1 base from J, with 7 bases in between. This CDR3 is 14 amino acids long. CDR1 and CDR2 from the germline V gene are LGHDT and YNNKEL (reference sequence). The CDR3 sequence: CASSQGESNYGYTF. The CDR3 DNA sequence: TGTGCCAGCAGCCAAGGGGAGAGTAACTATGGCTACACCTTC.

The chain has TRBV27 and TRBJ1-5; a weak D match, TRBD1 (5 bases). Trimming cost V 5 bases and J 2 bases, with 13 bases left between them. The CDR3 extends over 15 amino acids. Germline assignment: CDR1 MNHEY and CDR2 SMNVEV (reference sequence). CDR3 nucleotide sequence: TGTGCCAGCAGTGTAGAGGGACTGGGCAATCAGCCCCAGCATTTT. This sequence encodes CASSVEGLGNQPQHF.

This clone was detected once. The CDR3 nucleotides are TGTGCCAGCAGAAGGGGAGGACTTACCAATGAGCAGTTCTTC. Translation gives CASRRGGLTNEQFF. This rearrangement joins TRBV6-5 to TRBJ2-1, with D maybe TRBD2 (6 bases). The CDR3 contains 14 residues. Per germline, CDR1 MNHEY and CDR2 SVGAGI. Trimming left V 6 bases short and J 6 bases short, with 15 bases between.

V usage is TRBV21-1 and J usage is TRBJ1-4; the table gives TRBD1 as D, unverified against the DNA. TRBV21-1 is an annotated pseudogene. This CDR3 spans 16 amino acids. The CDR3 is CAGLLGQGLSNEKLFF. In DNA, the CDR3 is TGTGCCGGCCTATTGGGACAGGGGTTGTCTAATGAAAAACTGTTTTTT.

This chain uses TRBV5-1 with TRBJ2-1; TRBD2 matches at 10 bases. CDR1 SGHRS and CDR2 YFSETQ come from the germline V gene. The CDR3 runs to 23 residues. The J segment lost 0 bases and the V segment lost 0 bases, leaving 21 bases of the junction unmatched. The CDR3 reads CASSLASRPGLAANPSSYNEQFF. The CDR3 DNA reads TGCGCCAGCAGCTTGGCCAGCAGGCCTGGACTAGCGGCAAATCCTAGCTCCTACAATGAGCAGTTCTTC.

The CDR3 coding sequence is TGTGCCAGCAGCCAAGACAGATCTGGGGCCAACGTCCTGACTTTC. Translating gives CASSQDRSGANVLTF. This chain connects TRBV3-1 (or the pseudogene TRBV3-2) to TRBJ2-6; D is uncertain. The CDR3 spans 15 residues. Germline CDR1 is LGHDT and CDR2 is YNNKEL (reference sequence). V lost 0 bases and J 1 base, leaving 4 bases between the germline ends.